This T cell receptor beta chain was observed in a study of CD8 T cells in Susac syndrome. Remarks on this clonotype: Antigen specificity is unknown.

Broader study findings: It was acknowledged in the study that the number of individuals who were included in its TCR sequencing and HLA analysis was relatively small.

Looked up from germline, CDR1 is MNHEY and CDR2 is SMNVEV (reference sequence). V gave up 6 bases and J gave up 5 bases; unmatched junction bases: 9. CDR3 length: 14 residues. Sequencing of TCR beta was performed on blood CD8+ T cells and on blood CD4+ T cells. TEMRA cells were FACS-enriched, unlike CD8+ and CD4+ T cells, which were negatively isolated. Random hexamers served to reverse transcribe roughly 0.5 to 1 ug RNA. Across 54 Vbeta and 13 Jbeta, TCR beta CDR3 was amplified with immunoSEQ multiplex PCR. TCRdb ran MiXCR on the immunoSEQ multiplex PCR reads and lists one entry per CDR3 protein. The profile covers approximately 150,000 distinct CDR3 sequences, with approximately 94% appearing a single time and more than 0.065% taken by the ten largest.

The receptor's source is a human donor in good health. V gene TRBV27 combines with J gene TRBJ1-1, with 7 bases lining up with TRBD1. Sequences were obtained from CD4+ T cells from PBMCs. The CDR3 region has the DNA TGTGCCAGCAGACAACAGGGGTCTGGTACTGAAGCTTTCTTT. This encodes CASRQQGSGTEAFF.